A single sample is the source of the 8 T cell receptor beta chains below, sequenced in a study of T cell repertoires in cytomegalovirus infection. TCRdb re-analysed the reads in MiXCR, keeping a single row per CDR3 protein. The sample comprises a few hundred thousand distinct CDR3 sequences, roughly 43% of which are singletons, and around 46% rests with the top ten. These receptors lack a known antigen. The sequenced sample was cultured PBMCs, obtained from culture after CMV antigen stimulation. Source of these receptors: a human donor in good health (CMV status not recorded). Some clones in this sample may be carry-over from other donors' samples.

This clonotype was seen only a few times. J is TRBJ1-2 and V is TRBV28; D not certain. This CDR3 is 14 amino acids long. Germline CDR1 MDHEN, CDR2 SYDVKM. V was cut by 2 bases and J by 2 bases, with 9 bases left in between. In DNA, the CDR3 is TGTGCCAGCAGTTTAAATAGAGAAAACTATGGCTACACCTTC. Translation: CASSLNRENYGYTF.

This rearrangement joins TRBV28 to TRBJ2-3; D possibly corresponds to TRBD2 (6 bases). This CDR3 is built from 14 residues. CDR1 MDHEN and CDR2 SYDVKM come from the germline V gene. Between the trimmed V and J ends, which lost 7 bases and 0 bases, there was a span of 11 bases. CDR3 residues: CASTPGGSTDTQYF. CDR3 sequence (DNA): TGTGCCAGCACTCCCGGGGGAAGCACAGATACGCAGTATTTT.

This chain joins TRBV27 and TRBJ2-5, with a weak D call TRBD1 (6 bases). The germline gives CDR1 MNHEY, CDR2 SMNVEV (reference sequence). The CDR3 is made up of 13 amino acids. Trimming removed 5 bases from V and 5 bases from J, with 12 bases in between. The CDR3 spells CASSIDRLETQYF. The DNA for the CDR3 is TGTGCCAGCAGTATCGACAGGTTGGAGACCCAGTACTTC.

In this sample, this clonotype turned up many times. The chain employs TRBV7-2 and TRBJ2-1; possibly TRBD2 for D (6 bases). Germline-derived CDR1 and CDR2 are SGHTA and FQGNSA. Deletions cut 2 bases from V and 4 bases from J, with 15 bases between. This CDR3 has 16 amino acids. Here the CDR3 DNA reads TGTGCCAGCAGCTTATTGTCGGGAGCGTGGTACAATGAGCAGTTCTTC. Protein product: CASSLLSGAWYNEQFF. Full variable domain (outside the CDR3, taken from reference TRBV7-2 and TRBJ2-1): GAGVSQSPSNKVTEKGKDVELRCDPISGHTALYWYRQSLGQGLEFLIYFQGNSAPDKSGLPSDRFSAERTGGSVSTLTIQRTQQEDSAVYLCASSLLSGAWYNEQFFGPGTRLTVL.

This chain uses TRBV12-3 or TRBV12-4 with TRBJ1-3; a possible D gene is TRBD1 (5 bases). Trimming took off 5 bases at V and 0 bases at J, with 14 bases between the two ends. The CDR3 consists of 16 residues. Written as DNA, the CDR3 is TGTGCCAGCAGTCGGGGACCCCCCTACTCTGGAAACACCATATATTTT. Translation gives CASSRGPPYSGNTIYF.

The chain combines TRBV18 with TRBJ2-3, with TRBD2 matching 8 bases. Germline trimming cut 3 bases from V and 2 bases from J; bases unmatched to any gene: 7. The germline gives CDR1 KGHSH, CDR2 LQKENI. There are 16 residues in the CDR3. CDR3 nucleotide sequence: TGTGCCAGCTCACCCAGCGGGAGTACATCCACAGATACGCAGTATTTT. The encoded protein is CASSPSGSTSTDTQYF.

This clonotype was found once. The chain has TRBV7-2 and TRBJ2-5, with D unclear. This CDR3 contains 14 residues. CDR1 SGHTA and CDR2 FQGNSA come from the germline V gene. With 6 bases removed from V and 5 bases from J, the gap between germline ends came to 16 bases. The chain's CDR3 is CASRPRSLRETQYF. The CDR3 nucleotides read TGTGCCAGCAGACCACGGTCCTTACGGGAGACCCAGTACTTC.

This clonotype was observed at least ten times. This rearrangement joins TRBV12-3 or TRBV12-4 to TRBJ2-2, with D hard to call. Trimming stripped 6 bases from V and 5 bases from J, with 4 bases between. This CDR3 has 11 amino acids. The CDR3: CASRRTGELFF. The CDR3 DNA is TGTGCCAGCAGGCGAACCGGGGAGCTGTTTTTT.